Included here is one T cell receptor (beta chain) sequence, with context. The antigen remains unidentified. Assay: immunoSEQ multiplex PCR; the TCRdb copy retains only in-frame clones and omits some. The sample carries fewer than 120,000 clones, approximately 90% recorded once. This specimen comes from a study of T cell responses to AZD1222 COVID-19 vaccine. This CDR3 comprises 15 residues. The germline V gene has CDR1 MNHNS and CDR2 SASEGT. Deletions cut 1 base from V and 3 bases from J, with 10 bases between. Study observations and caveats: The sample set comprised mostly white British donors with more females, and clonal diversity was possibly underestimated. Vaccine-associated CD4 TCRs spanned spike, dominant at 160-218 and 743-854.

The sample consisted of peripheral blood, taken 28 days after the second AZD1222 dose. The chain recombines TRBV6-1 with TRBJ1-3, with a tentative D call TRBD1 (6 bases). The sequence was collected from an adult who received the AZD1222 COVID-19 vaccine. CDR3 DNA: TGTGCCAGCAGTGAAGGGAGGGGGATTGGAAACACCATATATTTT. Encoded protein: CASSEGRGIGNTIYF.